This entry concerns a single TCR beta chain. The entry originates in a study of cytomegalovirus exposure and HLA in healthy donors. PCR employed 60 Vbeta and 13 Jbeta primers. Clones were sequenced by immunoSEQ multiplex PCR, and TCRdb holds only the in-frame ones, with some missing. The sample contains 150,000 to 200,000 clones, 70% to 80% of which appear only once. CDR1 and CDR2 from the germline V gene are SGHTA and FQGTGA. The ends were cut back, 5 bases at V and 4 bases at J, with 9 bases in the middle. CDR3 size: 13 residues. The source of this sequence is a young man in good health and CMV-seronegative. The J gene is TRBJ2-1, the V gene TRBV7-3; perhaps TRBD1 as D (5 bases). The sequenced sample consisted of PBMCs. Here the CDR3 DNA reads TGTGCCAGCAGCGAACAGGAATACAATGAGCAGTTCTTC. It is translated as CASSEQEYNEQFF.